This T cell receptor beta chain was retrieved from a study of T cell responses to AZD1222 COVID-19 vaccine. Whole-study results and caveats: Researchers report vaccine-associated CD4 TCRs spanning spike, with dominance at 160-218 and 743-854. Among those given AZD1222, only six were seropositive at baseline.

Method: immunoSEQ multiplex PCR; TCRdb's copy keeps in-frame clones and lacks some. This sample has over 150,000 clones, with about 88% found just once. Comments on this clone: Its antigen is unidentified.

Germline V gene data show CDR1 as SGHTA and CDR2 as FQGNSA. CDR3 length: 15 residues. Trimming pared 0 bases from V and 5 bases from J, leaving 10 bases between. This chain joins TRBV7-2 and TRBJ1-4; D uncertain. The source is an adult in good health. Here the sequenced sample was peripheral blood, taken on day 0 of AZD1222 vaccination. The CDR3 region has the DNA TGTGCCAGCAGCTTAGCGAGGTCAGGAAATGAAAAACTGTTTTTT. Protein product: CASSLARSGNEKLFF.